These 30 T cell receptor beta chains were all obtained from the same sample, sequenced in a study of T cells in women clearing cervical HPV infection. Sequencing was performed with immunoSEQ multiplex PCR; in TCRdb, only in-frame clones are kept and a portion is missing. The sample totals some 23,000 clones. Sequencing used blood buffy coat. The source of these receptors is a woman aged 18 to 75 with a cervical HPV16 infection that either progressed to CIN3+ or cleared (not recorded which).

Note on this clone: The read halts 3 residues ahead of the CDR3 end, with the missing end drawn from the germline J gene. The chain combines TRBV14 with TRBJ2-7; D is uncertain. Trimming left V 1 base short and J 3 bases short, with 7 bases between. CDR1 is SGHDN and CDR2 is FVKESK in the germline V gene. The CDR3 totals 13 residues. CDR3 loop: CASSQAPGYEQYF. Partial CDR3 DNA: TGTGCCAGCAGCCAAGCGCCAGGCTACGAG.

As concerns this clone: With the read ending 3 residues before the CDR3 end, the germline J gene is used to fill in that end. The chain has TRBV7-9 and TRBJ1-2; D is unresolved. Germline V gene data show CDR1 as SEHNR and CDR2 as FQNEAQ (reference sequence). This CDR3 comprises 14 residues. Incomplete CDR3 DNA: TGTGCCAGCAGCTTATCTCAAGGGCTAAGGGGC. Translating it yields CASSLSQGLRG. From start to end, the CDR3 is CASSLSQGLRGYTF.

In regard to this clone: The read finishes 3 residues shy of the CDR3 end, and the germline J gene is used to complete it. This chain links TRBV7-3 with TRBJ1-1; D remains ambiguous. Trimming left V 2 bases short and J 1 base short, with 5 bases between. The CDR3 has 13 residues. Germline assignment: CDR1 SGHTA and CDR2 FQGTGA. The CDR3 loop is CASSLSRNTEAFF. The CDR3 bases that were read are TGTGCCAGCAGCTTATCCCGGAACACTGAA.

As regards this clone: Read sequence stops 3 residues before the CDR3 end, and the germline J gene provides the missing end. The chain has TRBV2 and TRBJ1-1; TRBD1 might be the D (5 bases). Germline values: CDR1 SNHLY, CDR2 FYNNEI. With 8 bases removed from V and 1 base from J, the gap between germline ends came to 11 bases. The CDR3 is 13 residues long. The part of the CDR3 DNA that was read is TGTGCCAGCGGGGGGGAGAGGAACACTGAA. Translating it yields CASGGERNTE. The full CDR3 protein is CASGGERNTEAFF.

With regard to this clone: The read ends 3 residues before the CDR3 terminus; that terminus is restored from the germline J gene. The chain has TRBV4-2 and TRBJ2-2, with 7 bases lining up with TRBD1. The ends lost 4 bases at V and 6 bases at J; junction bases unmatched: 11. The germline V gene encodes CDR1 LGHNA and CDR2 YNFKEQ. The CDR3 is made up of 16 amino acids. Incomplete CDR3 DNA: TGTGCCAGCAGCCCACCGGGACAGCCGGTCGCCGGGGAG. The encoded protein is CASSPPGQPVAGE. In full, the CDR3 reads CASSPPGQPVAGELFF.

The CDR3: CASKPGDTQYF. The CDR3 DNA, read in part, is TGTGCCAGCAAACCGGGGGATACG. This rearrangement joins TRBV2 to TRBJ2-3; D is perhaps TRBD2 (5 bases). Sequencing ends 3 residues short of the CDR3 end; the germline J gene provides the rest. Germline V gene lookup returns CDR1 SNHLY and CDR2 FYNNEI. With 7 bases removed from V and 6 bases from J, the gap between germline ends came to 8 bases. This CDR3 is 11 amino acids long. Based on the CDR3 plus reference TRBV2 and TRBJ2-3, the full variable domain is EPEVTQTPSHQVTQMGQEVILRCVPISNHLYFYWYRQILGQKVEFLVSFYNNEISEKSEIFDDQFSVERPDGSNFTLKIRSTKLEDSAMYFCASKPGDTQYFGPGTRLTVL.

Note on this clone: From the germline J gene comes the end of the CDR3, since the read stops 3 residues before it. The chain recombines TRBV10-1 with TRBJ1-1; 10 bases align to TRBD1. The J segment lost 5 bases and the V segment lost 5 bases, leaving 2 bases of the junction unmatched. CDR1 WNHNN and CDR2 SYGVQD come from the germline V gene (reference sequence). This CDR3 comprises 13 residues. CDR3 region: CASSRTGGTEAFF. The sequenced CDR3 bases are TGCGCCAGCAGTCGGACAGGGGGTACTGAA.

As concerns this clone: The CDR3 is cut off 3 residues early in the read; its end comes from the germline J gene. The rearrangement uses TRBV24-1 and TRBJ1-2; 7 bases match TRBD1. After removal of 5 bases from V and 6 bases from J, the junction contained 2 bases not matched to a gene. This CDR3 has 12 residues. Germline V gene lookup returns CDR1 KGHDR and CDR2 SFDVKD. CDR3 in amino acids: CATSVTGHGYTF. CDR3 bases read: TGTGCCACCAGTGTGACAGGGCATGGC.

Regarding this clone: From the germline J gene comes the end of the CDR3, since the read stops 3 residues before it. This chain uses TRBV5-1 with TRBJ2-6; D remains ambiguous. This CDR3 is built from 13 residues. V was cut by 5 bases and J by 0 bases, with 3 bases left in between. Germline V CDR1 and CDR2: SGHRS, YFSETQ. CDR3 DNA, as far as it was read: TGCGCCAGCAGACTCTCTGGGGCCAACGTC. Translated, it gives CASRLSGANV. The whole CDR3 protein reads CASRLSGANVLTF.

On this clone: Read data end 3 residues before the CDR3 end; the end is taken from the germline J gene. This chain uses TRBV30 with TRBJ1-5, with D uncertain. Looked up from germline, CDR1 is GTSNPN and CDR2 is SVGIG (reference sequence). The CDR3 is made up of 13 amino acids. V lost 5 bases and J 7 bases, leaving 15 bases between the germline ends. The CDR3 region is CAWDNNEEQPQHF. The sequenced CDR3 bases are TGTGCCTGGGACAACAATGAGGAGCAGCCC.

Note on this clone: The read is 3 residues too short to cover the CDR3 end, so that end is filled in from the germline J gene. This sequence joins TRBV5-1 and TRBJ2-3; D not certain. The germline CDR1 and CDR2 sequences are SGHRS and YFSETQ. The ends were cut back, 6 bases at V and 2 bases at J, with 16 bases in the middle. There are 15 residues in the CDR3. CDR3 region: CASTALGYSTDTQYF. The part of the CDR3 DNA that was read is TGCGCCAGCACAGCTTTGGGCTACTCCACAGATACG.

A remark on this clone: The DNA ends 3 residues before the CDR3 does, and the rest of the CDR3 is filled in from the germline J gene. V is TRBV5-1 and J is TRBJ1-2, with D possibly being TRBD1 (6 bases). V dropped 4 bases and J dropped 4 bases, with 17 bases sitting between them. Per the germline V gene, CDR1 is SGHRS and CDR2 is YFSETQ. There are 15 residues in the CDR3. CDR3 sequence reads: CASSHTGFPFYGYTF. The CDR3 bases that were read are TGCGCCAGCAGCCACACAGGGTTCCCCTTCTATGGC.

With respect to this clone: The read stops 3 residues short of the end of the CDR3; the missing end is completed from the germline J gene. The chain couples TRBV19 to TRBJ2-2; 7 nucleotides line up with TRBD1. Germline CDR1 LNHDA, CDR2 SQIVND (reference sequence). The CDR3 totals 15 residues. The part of the CDR3 DNA that was read is TGTGCCAGTAGCATCTATACAGGGGATAATGAAAAG. Its translation is CASSIYTGDNEK. The CDR3 in its entirety is CASSIYTGDNEKLFF.

On this clone: The sequenced fragment ends 3 residues before the CDR3 boundary, so the rest is inferred from the germline J gene. The chain joins TRBV30 to TRBJ1-1, with D uncertain. Germline V gives CDR1 GTSNPN, CDR2 SVGIG (reference sequence). V was trimmed by 5 bases and J by 0 bases, leaving 13 bases between them. The CDR3 totals 14 residues. CDR3 protein: CAWDTTPMNTEAFF. CDR3 bases read: TGTGCCTGGGATACTACACCCATGAACACTGAA.

About this clone: The read ends 3 residues shy of where the CDR3 ends; the end is completed using the germline J gene. The chain has TRBV7-9 and TRBJ1-2, with D unclear. Germline assignment: CDR1 SEHNR and CDR2 FQNEAQ (reference sequence). V lost 0 bases, J lost 1 base, and 6 bases lay in between. CDR3 length equals 14 residues. This CDR3 reads CASSLAGGNYGYTF. The sequenced part of the CDR3 DNA is TGTGCCAGCAGCTTAGCCGGCGGTAACTATGGC.

Worth noting for this clone: The read is 3 residues too short to cover the CDR3 end, so that end is filled in from the germline J gene. This chain joins TRBV28 and TRBJ2-3; TRBD2 agrees at 8 bases. V trimming: 8 bases; J trimming: 5 bases; junction bases outside the gene matches: 9. The CDR3 is 14 residues long. CDR1 and CDR2 (germline): MDHEN, SYDVKM. The CDR3 DNA, read in part, is TGTGCCAGCCTCTCGCGGGGGGATGAAGATACG. Translation: CASLSRGDEDT. From start to end, the CDR3 is CASLSRGDEDTQYF.

Worth noting for this clone: The missing CDR3 end, 3 residues past where the read stops, is filled in from the germline J gene. J is TRBJ2-7 and V is TRBV6-2 or TRBV6-3, with D hard to call. The germline V and J ends were trimmed by 0 bases and 2 bases, with 8 bases remaining between them. The CDR3 is 14 amino acids. In germline, CDR1 is MNHEY, CDR2 SVGEGT. The CDR3 is CASSYSAGPYEQYF. CDR3 DNA (partial): TGTGCCAGCAGTTACTCAGCAGGTCCCTACGAG.

On this clone itself: Read sequence stops 3 residues before the CDR3 end, and the germline J gene provides the missing end. The chain links TRBV4-1 to TRBJ1-2, with TRBD1 matching 7 bases. After removal of 0 bases from V and 4 bases from J, the junction contained 11 bases not matched to a gene. The CDR3 contains 17 residues. Germline CDR1 is MGHRA and CDR2 is YSYEKL. CDR3 in amino acids: CASSQEVQGVGLYGYTF. The DNA read from the CDR3 is TGCGCCAGCAGCCAAGAAGTTCAGGGGGTGGGTCTCTATGGC.

About this clone itself: The read finishes 3 residues shy of the CDR3 end, and the germline J gene is used to complete it. The rearrangement joins TRBV19 to TRBJ2-3; 9 nucleotides line up with TRBD1. The CDR3 runs 16 residues. Germline V gives CDR1 LNHDA, CDR2 SQIVND (reference sequence). CDR3 DNA, as far as it was read: TGTGCCAGTAGTACACAGGGGGCTATTAGCAATCAGCCG. Residues: CASSTQGAISNQP. The CDR3 in full is CASSTQGAISNQPQYF.

Worth noting for this clone: One end of the junction is discordant with germline, which a read error may explain. The read ends 3 residues shy of where the CDR3 ends; the end is completed using the germline J gene. The rearrangement links TRBV7-7 to TRBJ1-5; 7 bases line up with TRBD1. CDR1 and CDR2 (germline): SSHAT, FNYEAQ (reference sequence). This CDR3 has 15 residues. CDR3 DNA, as far as it was read: TGTGCTAGCAGCCGTTTAGAGGGGGCGGCAGATCCC. Its protein product is CASSRLEGAADP. The whole CDR3 protein reads CASSRLEGAADPQHF.

Comments on this clone: The CDR3 end falls 3 residues outside the read, so it is completed with the germline J gene. The genes are TRBV5-6 and TRBJ1-6; D remains unclear. CDR3 length: 14 residues. Germline CDR1 SGHDT, CDR2 YYEEEE. Trimming stripped 0 bases from V and 6 bases from J, with 7 bases between. CDR3: CASSLGQANSPLHF. CDR3 DNA, as far as it was read: TGTGCCAGCAGCTTGGGGCAGGCTAATTCACCC.

Notes on this clone: The CDR3 is cut off 3 residues early in the read; its end comes from the germline J gene. This chain connects TRBV11-1 to TRBJ2-3; D possibly corresponds to TRBD1 (5 bases). Deletions cut 7 bases from V and 0 bases from J, with 11 bases between. This CDR3 has 14 residues. Germline CDR1 and CDR2: SGHAT and FQDESV (reference sequence). The CDR3 is CASTWAGSTDTQYF. The sequenced CDR3 bases are TGTGCCAGCACCTGGGCAGGGAGCACAGATACG.

Worth noting for this clone: The sequenced fragment ends 3 residues before the CDR3 boundary, so the rest is inferred from the germline J gene. The J gene is TRBJ2-5, the V gene TRBV30, with D unresolved. The CDR3 spans 14 residues. The germline V gene has CDR1 GTSNPN and CDR2 SVGIG (reference sequence). With 5 bases removed from V and 2 bases from J, the gap between germline ends came to 15 bases. Here the CDR3 reads CAWVSYRQQETQYF. The sequenced CDR3 bases are TGTGCCTGGGTGAGCTACCGACAACAAGAGACC.

In the case of this clone: The missing CDR3 end, 3 residues past where the read stops, is filled in from the germline J gene. The chain has TRBV10-1 and TRBJ2-1, with 8 bases matching TRBD1. Per the germline V gene, CDR1 is WNHNN and CDR2 is SYGVQD (reference sequence). CDR3 length: 15 residues. The junction had 8 bases not matched to a gene; V was cut back by 4 bases and J by 6 bases. The part of the CDR3 DNA that was read is TGCGCCAGCAGTGTAAGGCAGGGGGCGTTCAATGAG. It is translated as CASSVRQGAFNE. The CDR3 in its entirety is CASSVRQGAFNEQFF.

A remark on this clone: Coverage ceases 3 residues before the CDR3 finishes, and the germline J gene fills in the end. Different DNA sequences within this sample yield the same CDR3. The chain uses TRBV6-1 and TRBJ1-3; D gene unclear. V lost 1 base and J lost 7, with 17 bases in between. The germline V gene encodes CDR1 MNHNS and CDR2 SASEGT. This CDR3 has 16 residues. CDR3 amino acids: CASSEGMTNVRNTIYF. Incomplete CDR3 DNA: TGTGCCAGCAGTGAAGGTATGACCAACGTCAGGAACACC.

With regard to this clone: The read ends 3 residues early relative to the CDR3; the germline J gene fills the gap. The chain recombines TRBV6-1 with TRBJ1-3; no clear D. The V end was cut by 4 bases, the J end by 4 bases, with 14 bases between. This CDR3 is 15 amino acids long. Germline V gene lookup returns CDR1 MNHNS and CDR2 SASEGT. The sequenced part of the CDR3 DNA is TGTGCCAGCAGTGGACAAATAATAAAGGGAAACACC. As protein: CASSGQIIKGNT. The full CDR3 protein is CASSGQIIKGNTIYF.

Comment on this clone: Coverage ceases 3 residues before the CDR3 finishes, and the germline J gene fills in the end. The chain uses TRBV19 and TRBJ1-4; 8 nucleotides line up with TRBD1. The V segment lost 5 bases and the J segment 8 bases; nucleotides outside the gene matches: 13. Germline V gives CDR1 LNHDA, CDR2 SQIVND (reference sequence). The CDR3 totals 16 residues. CDR3 region: CASSQTRGQKGEKLFF. The CDR3 DNA, read in part, is TGTGCCAGTAGTCAAACCAGGGGGCAGAAGGGGGAAAAA.

Comment on this clone: The read halts 3 residues ahead of the CDR3 end, with the missing end drawn from the germline J gene. The chain couples TRBV10-3 to TRBJ2-7, with 9 bases fitting TRBD1. Germline V gives CDR1 ENHRY, CDR2 SYGVKD. CDR3 length: 14 residues. V was clipped by 3 bases and J by 4 bases; unmatched bases: 4. Partial CDR3 DNA: TGTGCCATCAGTGACATGACAGGGGGTTACGAG. Translating it yields CAISDMTGGYE. From start to end, the CDR3 is CAISDMTGGYEQYF.

CDR3 bases read: TGTGCCAGTGCTAGCGGGAGATTAAACGAG. Residues: CASASGRLNE. The whole CDR3 is CASASGRLNEQYF. The chain joins TRBV28 to TRBJ2-7; 10 nucleotides agree with TRBD2. The read is 3 residues too short to cover the CDR3 end, so that end is filled in from the germline J gene. Trimming took 9 bases from V and 5 from J; bases not matched to a gene: 7. The CDR3 covers 13 residues. Germline V gene lookup returns CDR1 MDHEN and CDR2 SYDVKM.

The CDR3 bases that were read are TGTGCCAGCAGCCCTAACTTAGCGGGATCACAAGAGACC. Amino acids: CASSPNLAGSQET. The entire CDR3 reads CASSPNLAGSQETQYF. The V and J genes are TRBV7-8 and TRBJ2-5; 8 bases are shared with TRBD2. The CDR3 end lies 3 residues beyond the end of the read and is filled in from the germline J gene. The V and J ends lost 5 bases and 2 bases, in that order; junction bases with no gene match: 10. This CDR3 region has 16 residues. Germline V CDR1 and CDR2: SGHVS, FQNEAQ.